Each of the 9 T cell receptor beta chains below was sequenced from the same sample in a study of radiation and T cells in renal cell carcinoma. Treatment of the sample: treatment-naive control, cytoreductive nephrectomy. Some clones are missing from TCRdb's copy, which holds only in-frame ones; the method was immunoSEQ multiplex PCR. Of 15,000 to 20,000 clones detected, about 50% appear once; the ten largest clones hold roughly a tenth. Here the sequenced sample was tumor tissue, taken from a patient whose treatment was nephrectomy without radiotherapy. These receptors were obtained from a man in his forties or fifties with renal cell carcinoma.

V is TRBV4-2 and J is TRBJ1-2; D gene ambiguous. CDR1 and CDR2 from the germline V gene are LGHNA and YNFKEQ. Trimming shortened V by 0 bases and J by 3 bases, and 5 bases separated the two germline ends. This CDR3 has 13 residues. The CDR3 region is CASSQERYYGYTF. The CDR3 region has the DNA TGTGCCAGCAGCCAAGAGCGGTACTATGGCTACACCTTC.

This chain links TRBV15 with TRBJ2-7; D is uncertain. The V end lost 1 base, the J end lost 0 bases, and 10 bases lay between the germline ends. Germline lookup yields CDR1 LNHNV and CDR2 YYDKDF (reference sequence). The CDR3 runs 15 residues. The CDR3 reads CATSRGLFSSYEQYF. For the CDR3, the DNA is TGTGCCACCAGCAGAGGACTTTTTAGCTCCTACGAGCAGTACTTC.

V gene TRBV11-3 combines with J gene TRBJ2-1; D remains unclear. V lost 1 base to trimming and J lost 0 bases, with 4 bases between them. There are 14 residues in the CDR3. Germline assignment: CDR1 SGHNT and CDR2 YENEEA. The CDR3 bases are TGTGCCAGCAGCTTAGGTGGCTCCTACAATGAGCAGTTCTTC. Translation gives CASSLGGSYNEQFF.

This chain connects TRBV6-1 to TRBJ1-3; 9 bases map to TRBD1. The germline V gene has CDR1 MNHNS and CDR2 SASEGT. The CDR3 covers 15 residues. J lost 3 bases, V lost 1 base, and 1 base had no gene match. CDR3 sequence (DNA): TGTGCCAGCAGTGAAGGACAGGGGGTTGGAAACACCATATATTTT. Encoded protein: CASSEGQGVGNTIYF.

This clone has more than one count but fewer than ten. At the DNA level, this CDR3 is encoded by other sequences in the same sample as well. In DNA form, the CDR3 reads TGCGCCAGCAGCTTGGCCGGCGGGGCAGATACGCAGTATTTT. This gives the protein CASSLAGGADTQYF. The genes are TRBV5-1 and TRBJ2-3; a possible D gene is TRBD2 (6 bases). Germline V CDR1 and CDR2: SGHRS, YFSETQ. With 0 bases removed from V and 4 bases from J, the gap between germline ends came to 9 bases. The CDR3 runs 14 residues.

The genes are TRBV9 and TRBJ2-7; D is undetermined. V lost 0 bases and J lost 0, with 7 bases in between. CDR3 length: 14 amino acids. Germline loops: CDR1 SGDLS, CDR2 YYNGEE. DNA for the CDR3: TGTGCCAGCAGCGTAGAACAGCACTCCTACGAGCAGTACTTC. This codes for CASSVEQHSYEQYF. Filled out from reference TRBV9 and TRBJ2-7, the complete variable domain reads DSGVTQTPKHLITATGQRVTLRCSPRSGDLSVYWYQQSLDQGLQFLIQYYNGEERAKGNILERFSAQQFPDLHSELNLSSLELGDSALYFCASSVEQHSYEQYFGPGTRLTVT.

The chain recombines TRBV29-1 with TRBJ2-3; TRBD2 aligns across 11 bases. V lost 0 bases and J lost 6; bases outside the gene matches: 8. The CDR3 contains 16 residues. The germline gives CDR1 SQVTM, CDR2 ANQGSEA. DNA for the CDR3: TGCAGCGTTGAAGAAGGGCTAGCGGGGGGACCTGATACGCAGTATTTT. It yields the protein CSVEEGLAGGPDTQYF.

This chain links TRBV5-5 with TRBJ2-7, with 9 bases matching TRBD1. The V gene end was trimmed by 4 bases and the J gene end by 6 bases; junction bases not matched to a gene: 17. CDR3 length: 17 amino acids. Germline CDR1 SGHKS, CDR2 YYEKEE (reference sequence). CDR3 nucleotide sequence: TGTGCCAGCAGCCTGGGGGCCGGGACAGGGAAGACGGTCGAGCAGTACTTC. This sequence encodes CASSLGAGTGKTVEQYF.

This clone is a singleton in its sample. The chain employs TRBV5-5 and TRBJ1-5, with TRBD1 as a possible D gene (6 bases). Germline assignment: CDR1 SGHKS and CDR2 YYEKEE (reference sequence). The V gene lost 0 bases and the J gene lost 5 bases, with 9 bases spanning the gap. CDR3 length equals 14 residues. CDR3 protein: CASSLAGGDQPQHF. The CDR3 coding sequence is TGTGCCAGCAGCTTGGCGGGGGGCGATCAGCCCCAGCATTTT.